This T cell receptor beta chain was retrieved from a study of control samples from healthy donors and cancer patients. This clone has a single count. Trimming removed 6 bases from V and 4 bases from J, with 21 bases in between. The CDR3 spans 16 residues. In germline, CDR1 is MNHNY, CDR2 SVGAGI (reference sequence). Profiled with immunoSEQ multiplex PCR; TCRdb holds only in-frame clones, not every one. The profile covers roughly 170,000 clones, with 85% to 90% appearing a single time and roughly 5.3% taken by the ten largest. This chain connects TRBV6-6 to TRBJ2-5; D may be TRBD1 or TRBD2 (7 bases each). This sequence originates from a woman in her 30s in good health. The sequenced material came from blood. CDR3: CASSHPQGEGRETQYF. CDR3 nucleotide sequence: TGTGCCAGCAGCCACCCCCAGGGGGAGGGAAGAGAGACCCAGTACTTC.